This T cell receptor (beta chain) derives from a study of T cell repertoires in cytomegalovirus infection. At the level of the study: TCR beta signatures that were public indicated CMV infection and matching HLA type.

V was trimmed by 6 bases and J by 5 bases, leaving 16 bases between them. Germline assignment: CDR1 SGHTA and CDR2 FQGNSA. This CDR3 has 14 residues. General observations from the study: Dominating the ex vivo response were TCR beta clonotypes that were CMV-specific and HLA-C-restricted.

This clonotype has a count of ten or more. Its antigen is unidentified. Via MiXCR, TCRdb re-called the reads, giving one row per CDR3 protein. The sample holds roughly 500,000 distinct CDR3 sequences; about two fifths are singletons and the top ten take around 45%. The source material was cultured PBMCs, sampled from culture after CMV antigen stimulation. This clonotype was obtained from a human donor in good health (CMV status not recorded). Some clones in this sample may be carry-over from other donors' samples. The rearrangement links TRBV7-2 to TRBJ2-5; tentatively, D is TRBD1 (6 bases). CDR3 loop: CASRQVGAGETQYF. The CDR3 DNA follows: TGTGCCAGCAGACAGGTGGGGGCCGGGGAGACCCAGTACTTC. The variable domain in full, completed from reference TRBV7-2 and TRBJ2-5, reads GAGVSQSPSNKVTEKGKDVELRCDPISGHTALYWYRQSLGQGLEFLIYFQGNSAPDKSGLPSDRFSAERTGGSVSTLTIQRTQQEDSAVYLCASRQVGAGETQYFGPGTRLLVL.